This T cell receptor (beta chain) was recovered during a study of blood T cell repertoires in COVID-19. The CDR3 contains 15 residues. Per germline, CDR1 MGHRA and CDR2 YSYEKL. The V segment lost 1 base and the J segment 2 bases; nucleotides outside the gene matches: 5. Sequencing was performed with immunoSEQ multiplex PCR; in TCRdb, only in-frame clones are kept and a portion is missing. The table has fewer than 120,000 clones, roughly four fifths seen once; the top ten hold approximately 15%. Sequenced: peripheral blood. The sequence derives from a woman in her sixties with acute or convalescent COVID-19. This chain links TRBV4-1 with TRBJ2-7; 7 bases line up with TRBD1. The CDR3: CASSQVDRRAYEQYF. In DNA, the CDR3 is TGCGCCAGCAGCCAAGTGGACAGGAGAGCCTACGAGCAGTACTTC.